A selection of T cell receptor beta chains follows, all from one sample in a study of graft-versus-host responses after intestinal transplantation. The method was immunoSEQ multiplex PCR; TCRdb's version includes in-frame clones alone and lacks a portion of them. The table includes about 69,000 clones, 80% to 95% detected once. Sequencing was performed on bone marrow, taken around 720 days after intestinal transplantation. These receptor sequences come from a human patient who received an intestinal transplant, so some T cells may come from the graft donor. CDR3s include the opening cysteine and the closing phenylalanine or tryptophan.

j_gene,v_gene,CDR3aa
TRBJ1-5,TRBV5-6,CASSLAPGNNQPQHF
TRBJ2-3,TRBV7-3,CASSSSGDADTQYF
TRBJ2-7,TRBV27,CASSAIRDPREQYF
TRBJ1-2,TRBV6-5,CASRTGYGYTF
TRBJ2-1,TRBV6-5,CASRGQGWSEQFF
TRBJ2-2,TRBV29-1,CSVARTNTGELFF
TRBJ2-3,TRBV6-4,CASSISGGAADTQYF
TRBJ2-1,TRBV28,CASSRLMLAGGWNEQFF
TRBJ2-1,TRBV5-5,CASSQDGAGVGEYNEQFF
TRBJ2-5,TRBV5-6,CASSLDPQETQYF
TRBJ2-3,TRBV9,CASSVGIGGPRRLTDTQYF
TRBJ2-3,TRBV7-2,CASSLGSGGASTDTQYF
TRBJ2-3,TRBV10-2,CASRELQGIGDTQYF
TRBJ1-5,TRBV18,CASSPDSLANQPQHF
TRBJ2-1,TRBV11-1,CASSLRGQGVGYNEQFF
TRBJ1-2,TRBV7-9,CASSFGVNGYTF
TRBJ2-1,TRBV6-5,CASSYPPDNEQFF
TRBJ2-3,TRBV5-1,CASSLGLAGSTDTQYF
TRBJ1-1,TRBV27,CASSLGLNTEAFF
TRBJ1-5,TRBV4-1,CASSQEDQPQHF
TRBJ2-3,TRBV27,CASKLDRGGTDTQYF
TRBJ2-5,TRBV4-1,CASSHVPTSGTGEYQETQHF
TRBJ2-7,TRBV4-1,CASSQDPGLAYEQYF
TRBJ1-1,TRBV2,CASSDRDNMNTEAFF
TRBJ2-1,TRBV4-1,CASTGQGATEQFF
TRBJ2-7,TRBV4-1,CASSPAVGAYEQYF
TRBJ2-1,TRBV6-1,CASTILAGSYNEQFF
TRBJ1-5,TRBV19,CASSIQSISNQPQHF
TRBJ1-1,TRBV16,CASSQYGSVNTEAFF
TRBJ2-3,TRBV5-1,CASSSTGTGVTTDTQYF
TRBJ1-6,TRBV7-2,CASSLMGSSYNSPLHF
TRBJ1-1,TRBV6-6,CASSYEGTEAFF
TRBJ2-2,TRBV6-1,CASSEGLVGELFF
TRBJ2-1,TRBV6-5,CASGARTSGSTEQFF
TRBJ2-3,TRBV6-4,CASSDSRETDTQYF
TRBJ1-3,TRBV6-1,CASRGPIDSGNTIYF
TRBJ2-5,TRBV11-3,CASSRTGRETQYF
TRBJ2-7,TRBV27,CASQRLAGAYEQYF
TRBJ1-4,TRBV2,CASSPALEQGYNEKLFF
TRBJ2-3,TRBV27,CASSIPQRGTDTQYF
TRBJ1-5,TRBV4-1,CASSQETGVMQPQHF
TRBJ1-2,TRBV30,CAWSPPPGQGLYGYTF
TRBJ1-4,TRBV7-9,CASSLVGHELFF
TRBJ2-7,TRBV9,CASSVGIGRASYEQYF
TRBJ2-7,TRBV6-5,CASSYGQGTYEQYF
TRBJ2-7,TRBV5-1,CASSLGQSYEQYF
TRBJ2-1,TRBV5-1,CASSPGGGSKNEQFF
TRBJ1-3,TRBV6-1,CASIYSSSGNTIYF